The next 14 T cell receptor beta chains were all read from a single sample in a study of identical twins. TCRdb processed the 5' RACE reads anew with MiXCR; each CDR3 protein has one entry. The sample shows about 890,000 distinct CDR3 sequences, about 12% of them seen only once. The data also belong to a second study, concerning yellow fever vaccine responses in identical twins.

Material for sequencing was PBMCs. The receptors here all came from a woman aged 18-30 years in good health.

The chain has TRBV7-9 and TRBJ2-3, with D perhaps TRBD1 (6 bases). The CDR3 length is 16 residues. V gave up 5 bases and J gave up 3 bases, with 18 bases separating them. Per germline, CDR1 SEHNR and CDR2 FQNEAQ (reference sequence). This CDR3 reads CASSLPLGQTTDTQYF. CDR3 bases: TGTGCCAGCAGCCTCCCCCTGGGACAAACGACAGATACGCAGTATTTT.

The J gene is TRBJ2-5, the V gene TRBV12-3 or TRBV12-4, with unresolved D. Deletions cut 5 bases from V and 1 base from J, with 11 bases between. CDR3 length: 14 residues. CDR3 coding DNA: TGTGCCAGCAGTACCCGGGCCGCCCAAGAGACCCAGTACTTC. As protein: CASSTRAAQETQYF.

The gene calls are TRBV20-1 and TRBJ2-1; TRBD1 might be the D (5 bases). CDR1 and CDR2 from the germline V gene are DFQATT and SNEGSKA (reference sequence). The ends were cut back, 0 bases at V and 1 base at J, with 19 bases in the middle. The CDR3 is made up of 18 amino acids. In nucleotides, the CDR3 is TGCAGTGCTAGAGATAGGGCGGACACCCCAAAGTCCTACAATGAGCAGTTCTTC. Amino acid sequence: CSARDRADTPKSYNEQFF.

As DNA, the CDR3 is TGTGCCAGCAGCTACCTGGGGGGAGAGACCCAGTACTTC. Its protein is CASSYLGGETQYF. This chain links TRBV5-6 with TRBJ2-5; D is possibly TRBD2 (6 bases). The ends were cut back, 3 bases at V and 4 bases at J, with 10 bases in the middle. The CDR3 sequence is 13 residues long. Per the germline V gene, CDR1 is SGHDT and CDR2 is YYEEEE.

This clonotype has just a few counts. The chain is built from TRBV12-3 or TRBV12-4 and TRBJ2-1; 12 positions match TRBD2. CDR3 length equals 15 residues. V was clipped by 7 bases and J by 5 bases; unmatched bases: 6. In nucleotides, the CDR3 is TGTGCCAGCATCCTGACTAGCGGGAGACACAATGAGCAGTTCTTC. Its protein is CASILTSGRHNEQFF.

V gene TRBV20-1 combines with J gene TRBJ2-5; TRBD2 agrees at 12 bases. The CDR3 is 14 amino acids. V dropped 5 bases and J dropped 2; count of bases not matched to a gene: 3. Germline values: CDR1 DFQATT, CDR2 SNEGSKA (reference sequence). CDR3 amino acids: CSAPSGRGQETQYF. The CDR3 DNA is TGCAGTGCTCCTAGCGGGAGGGGTCAAGAGACCCAGTACTTC.

This clonotype is a singleton in its sample. V is TRBV29-1 and J is TRBJ2-3; tentative D call: TRBD2 (5 bases). Germline V gene lookup returns CDR1 SQVTM and CDR2 ANQGSEA. This CDR3 is 14 amino acids long. The V and J ends lost 4 bases and 5 bases respectively, with 16 bases between them. This CDR3 reads CSVVFPGSGDTQYF. Written as DNA, the CDR3 is TGCAGCGTTGTATTTCCGGGGTCGGGAGATACGCAGTATTTT.

The chain is built from TRBV4-1 and TRBJ1-1, with 10 bases that match TRBD1. The junction had 7 bases not matched to a gene; V was cut back by 3 bases and J by 3 bases. The CDR3 has 16 residues. The germline CDR1 and CDR2 sequences are MGHRA and YSYEKL. The CDR3 here is CASSHPPGQGYTEAFF. The CDR3 DNA reads TGCGCCAGCAGCCACCCCCCGGGACAGGGGTACACTGAAGCTTTCTTT.

The gene calls are TRBV5-5 and TRBJ1-2; 12 bases are a match to TRBD1. CDR1 and CDR2 from the germline V gene are SGHKS and YYEKEE (reference sequence). V was clipped by 0 bases and J by 8 bases; unmatched bases: 5. This CDR3 comprises 15 residues. The CDR3 protein is CASSLAGTGGAGYTF. In nucleotides, the CDR3 is TGTGCCAGCAGCTTGGCCGGGACAGGGGGCGCGGGCTACACCTTC.

The V gene is TRBV5-1, the J gene TRBJ1-1; the match to TRBD1 covers 8 bases. The CDR3 extends over 13 amino acids. Germline V gene sequence: CDR1 SGHRS, CDR2 YFSETQ. V dropped 0 bases and J dropped 12; count of bases not matched to a gene: 7. In DNA, the CDR3 is TGCGCCAGCAGCTTGGAAGGACAGGGTTGGACTTTCTTT. Encoded protein: CASSLEGQGWTFF.

This clonotype was seen ten or more times. The chain recombines TRBV12-3 or TRBV12-4 with TRBJ1-6, with unresolved D. The germline V and J ends were trimmed by 1 base and 6 bases, with 7 bases remaining between them. The CDR3 spans 14 residues. In nucleotides, the CDR3 is TGTGCCAGCAGTTTAGGGTCTGGTAATTCACCCCTCCACTTT. It specifies CASSLGSGNSPLHF.

The chain uses TRBV11-3 and TRBJ2-5; 8 bases match TRBD2. J lost 2 bases, V lost 4 bases, and 12 bases had no gene match. CDR3 size: 17 residues. CDR1 is SGHNT and CDR2 is YENEEA in the germline V gene. CDR3 sequence (DNA): TGTGCCAGCAGCTCAGGGATCAGCGGGGGTACTCAAGAGACCCAGTACTTC. This encodes CASSSGISGGTQETQYF.

The chain joins TRBV2 to TRBJ2-2, with TRBD1 matching 8 bases. The CDR3 has 15 amino acids. After removal of 8 bases from V and 1 base from J, the junction contained 6 bases not matched to a gene. Germline CDR1 is SNHLY and CDR2 is FYNNEI. The CDR3 DNA reads as TGTGCCAGCGATGAGACAGGGGAGAACACCGGGGAGCTGTTTTTT. It specifies CASDETGENTGELFF. The whole variable domain, remainder taken from reference TRBV2 and TRBJ2-2, is EPEVTQTPSHQVTQMGQEVILRCVPISNHLYFYWYRQILGQKVEFLVSFYNNEISEKSEIFDDQFSVERPDGSNFTLKIRSTKLEDSAMYFCASDETGENTGELFFGEGSRLTVL.

Only a few counts were recorded for this clonotype. CDR3 DNA: TGTGCCACCAGTGATGGAAGGATAGACACCTACAATGAGCAGTTCTTC. Its protein product is CATSDGRIDTYNEQFF. The chain recombines TRBV24-1 with TRBJ2-1; D not resolved. V lost 3 bases and J 2 bases, leaving 13 bases between the germline ends. This CDR3 is 16 amino acids long. Germline values: CDR1 KGHDR, CDR2 SFDVKD.